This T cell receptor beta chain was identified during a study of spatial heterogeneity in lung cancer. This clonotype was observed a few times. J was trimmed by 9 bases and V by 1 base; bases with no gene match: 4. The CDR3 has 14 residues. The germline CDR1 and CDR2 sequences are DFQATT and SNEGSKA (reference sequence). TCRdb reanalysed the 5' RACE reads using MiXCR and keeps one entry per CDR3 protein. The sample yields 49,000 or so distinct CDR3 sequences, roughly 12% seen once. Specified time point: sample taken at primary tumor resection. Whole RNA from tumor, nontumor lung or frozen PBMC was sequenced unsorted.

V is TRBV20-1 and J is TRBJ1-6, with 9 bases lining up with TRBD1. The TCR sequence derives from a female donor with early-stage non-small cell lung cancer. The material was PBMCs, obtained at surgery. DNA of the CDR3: TGCAGTGCTAGAGTGGGGACAGGGAGTTCACCCCTCCACTTT. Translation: CSARVGTGSSPLHF.